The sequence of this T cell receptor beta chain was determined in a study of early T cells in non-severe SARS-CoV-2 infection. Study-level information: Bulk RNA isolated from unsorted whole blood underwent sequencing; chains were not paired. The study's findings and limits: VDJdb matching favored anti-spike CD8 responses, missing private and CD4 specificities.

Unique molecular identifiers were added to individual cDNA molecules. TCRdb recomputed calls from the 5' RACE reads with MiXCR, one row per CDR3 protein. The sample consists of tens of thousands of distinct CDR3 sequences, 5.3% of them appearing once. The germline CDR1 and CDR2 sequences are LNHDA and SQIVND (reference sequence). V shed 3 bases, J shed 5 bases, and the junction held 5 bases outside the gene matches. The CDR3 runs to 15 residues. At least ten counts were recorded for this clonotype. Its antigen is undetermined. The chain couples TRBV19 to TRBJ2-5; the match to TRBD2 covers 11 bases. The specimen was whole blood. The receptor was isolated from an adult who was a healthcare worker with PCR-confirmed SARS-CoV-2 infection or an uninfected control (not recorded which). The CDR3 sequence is CASSIVAGGLETQYF. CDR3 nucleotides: TGTGCCAGTAGTATTGTAGCGGGGGGGCTGGAGACCCAGTACTTC.